This T cell receptor beta chain was captured by sequencing in a study of cytomegalovirus exposure and HLA in healthy donors. Findings and limits, study-wide: Owing to their indistinguishability, certain V segments, notably TRBV6-2 and TRBV6-3, were excluded. Relative to equally common others, HLA-associated TCR beta chains showed greater clonal expansion in a later analysis. Within a later analysis, the majority of CMV-associated TCR beta chains appeared HLA-restricted.

A note on this clone: What it binds is not known.

The PCR employed 60 Vbeta primers together with 13 Jbeta primers. Sequenced by immunoSEQ multiplex PCR; TCRdb stores in-frame clones only, minus some. The table lists about 210,000 clones, about 83% of them singletons. V lost 2 bases, J lost 0 bases, and 8 bases lay in between. CDR3 length: 15 residues. Germline-derived CDR1 and CDR2 are MNHNS and SASEGT. The donors were healthy bone marrow donors. The rearrangement uses TRBV6-1 and TRBJ1-5, with D possibly TRBD1 on 5 matching bases. The TCR comes from a woman between 45 and 65 years old in good health and CMV-seropositive. Sequenced material: PBMCs. CDR3 amino acids: CASSEWGGSNQPQHF. CDR3 bases: TGTGCCAGCAGTGAATGGGGGGGTAGCAATCAGCCCCAGCATTTT.